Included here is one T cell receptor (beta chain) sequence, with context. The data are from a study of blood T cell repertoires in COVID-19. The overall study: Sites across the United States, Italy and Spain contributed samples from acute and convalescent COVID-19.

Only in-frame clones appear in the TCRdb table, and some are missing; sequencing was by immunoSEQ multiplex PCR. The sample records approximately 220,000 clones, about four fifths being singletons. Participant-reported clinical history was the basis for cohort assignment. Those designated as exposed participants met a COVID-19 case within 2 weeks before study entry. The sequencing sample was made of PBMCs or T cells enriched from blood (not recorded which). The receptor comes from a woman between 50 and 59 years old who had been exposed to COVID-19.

The CDR3 DNA follows: TGTGCCAGCAGCTACACTAGCGGGGGGGCCTACGAGCAGTACTTC. Its translation: CASSYTSGGAYEQYF. The genes are TRBV7-9 and TRBJ2-7; 13 bases fit TRBD2. The ends lost 4 bases at V and 2 bases at J; junction bases unmatched: 2. This CDR3 has 15 residues. CDR1 is SEHNR, CDR2 FQNEAQ, per germline (reference sequence). Combining the CDR3 with reference TRBV7-9 and TRBJ2-7 gives the whole variable domain DTGVSQNPRHKITKRGQNVTFRCDPISEHNRLYWYRQTLGQGPEFLTYFQNEAQLEKSRLLSDRFSAERPKGSFSTLEIQRTEQGDSAMYLCASSYTSGGAYEQYFGPGTRLTVT.